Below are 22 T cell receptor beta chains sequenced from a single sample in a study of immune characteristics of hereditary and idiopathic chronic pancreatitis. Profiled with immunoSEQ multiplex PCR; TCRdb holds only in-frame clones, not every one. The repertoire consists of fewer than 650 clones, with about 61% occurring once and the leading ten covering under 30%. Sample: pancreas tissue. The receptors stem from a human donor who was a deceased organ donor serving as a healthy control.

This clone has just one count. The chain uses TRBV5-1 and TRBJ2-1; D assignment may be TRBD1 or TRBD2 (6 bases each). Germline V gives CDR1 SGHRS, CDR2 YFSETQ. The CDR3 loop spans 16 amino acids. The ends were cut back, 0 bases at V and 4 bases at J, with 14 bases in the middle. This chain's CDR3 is CASSLEGGGPYNEQFF. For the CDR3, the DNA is TGCGCCAGCAGCTTGGAAGGGGGAGGACCTTACAATGAGCAGTTCTTC. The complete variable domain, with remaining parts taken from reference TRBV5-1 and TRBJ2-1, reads KAGVTQTPRYLIKTRGQQVTLSCSPISGHRSVSWYQQTPGQGLQFLFEYFSETQRNKGNFPGRFSGRQFSNSRSEMNVSTLELGDSALYLCASSLEGGGPYNEQFFGPGTRLTVL.

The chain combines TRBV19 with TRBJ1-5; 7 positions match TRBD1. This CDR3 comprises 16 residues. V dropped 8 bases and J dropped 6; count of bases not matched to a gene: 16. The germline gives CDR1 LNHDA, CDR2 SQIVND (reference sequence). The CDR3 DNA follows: TGTGCCAGTGGTCTCTACTCACAGGGGACGGGTCAGCCCCAGCATTTT. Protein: CASGLYSQGTGQPQHF.

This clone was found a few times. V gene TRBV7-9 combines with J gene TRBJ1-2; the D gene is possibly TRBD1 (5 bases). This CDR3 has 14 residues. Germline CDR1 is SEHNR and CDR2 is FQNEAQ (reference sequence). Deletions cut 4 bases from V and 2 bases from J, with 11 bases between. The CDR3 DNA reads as TGTGCCAGCAGCTCGGGGGACGACAACTATGGCTACACCTTC. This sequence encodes CASSSGDDNYGYTF.

The DNA for the CDR3 is TGTGCCAGCAGCCAAGATAAACTAGCGGGAGCCCACGAGCAGTACTTC. It encodes CASSQDKLAGAHEQYF. The V gene is TRBV3-1 (or the pseudogene TRBV3-2), the J gene TRBJ2-7, with 11 bases matching TRBD2. CDR3 length equals 16 residues. V was clipped by 0 bases and J by 5 bases; unmatched bases: 6. Germline V gene lookup returns CDR1 LGHDT and CDR2 YNNKEL (reference sequence).

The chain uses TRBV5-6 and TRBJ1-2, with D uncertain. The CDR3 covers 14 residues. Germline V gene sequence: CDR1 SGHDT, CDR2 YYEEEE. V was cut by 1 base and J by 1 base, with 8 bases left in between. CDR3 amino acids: CASSLRQSNYGYTF. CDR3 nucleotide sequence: TGTGCCAGCAGCTTGAGGCAGAGTAACTATGGCTACACCTTC.

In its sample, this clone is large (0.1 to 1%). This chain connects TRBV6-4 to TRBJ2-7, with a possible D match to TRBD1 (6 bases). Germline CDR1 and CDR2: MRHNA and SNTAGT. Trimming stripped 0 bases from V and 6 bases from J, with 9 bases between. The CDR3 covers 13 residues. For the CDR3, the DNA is TGTGCCAGCAGTGACTCCAGGGGCGGCGAGCAGTACTTC. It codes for CASSDSRGGEQYF.

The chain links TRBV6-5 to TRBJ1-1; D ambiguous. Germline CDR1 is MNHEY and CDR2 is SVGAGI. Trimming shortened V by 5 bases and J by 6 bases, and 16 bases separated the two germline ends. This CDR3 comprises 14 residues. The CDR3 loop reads CASSPEPWRSEAFF. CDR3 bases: TGTGCCAGCAGTCCCGAGCCTTGGCGGTCTGAAGCTTTCTTT.

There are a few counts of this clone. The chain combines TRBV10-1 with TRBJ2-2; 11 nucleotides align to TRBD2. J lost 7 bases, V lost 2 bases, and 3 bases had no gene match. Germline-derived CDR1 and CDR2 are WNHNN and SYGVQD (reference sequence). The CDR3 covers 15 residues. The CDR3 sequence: CASSEASGGLGELFF. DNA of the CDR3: TGCGCCAGCAGTGAGGCTAGCGGGGGGCTCGGGGAGCTGTTTTTT.

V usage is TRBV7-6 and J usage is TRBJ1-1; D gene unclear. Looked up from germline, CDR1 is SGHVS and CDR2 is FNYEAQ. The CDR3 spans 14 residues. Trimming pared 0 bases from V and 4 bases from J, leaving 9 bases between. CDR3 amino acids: CASSLAGYGTEAFF. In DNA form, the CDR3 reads TGTGCCAGCAGCTTAGCTGGGTATGGCACTGAAGCTTTCTTT.

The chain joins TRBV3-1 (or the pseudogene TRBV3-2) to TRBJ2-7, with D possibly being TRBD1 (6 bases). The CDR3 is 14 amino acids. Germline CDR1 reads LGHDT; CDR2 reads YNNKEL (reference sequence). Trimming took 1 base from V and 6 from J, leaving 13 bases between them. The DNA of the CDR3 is TGTGCCAGCAGCCAAGCTGTGGGGGCTGGCGAGCAGTACTTC. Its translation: CASSQAVGAGEQYF.

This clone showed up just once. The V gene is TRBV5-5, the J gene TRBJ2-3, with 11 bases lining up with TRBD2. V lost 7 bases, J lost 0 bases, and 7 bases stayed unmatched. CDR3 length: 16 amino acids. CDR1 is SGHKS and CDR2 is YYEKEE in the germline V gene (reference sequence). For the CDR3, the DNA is TGTGCCAGCCCGCCGGGACTAGCGGCTAGCACAGATACGCAGTATTTT. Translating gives CASPPGLAASTDTQYF.

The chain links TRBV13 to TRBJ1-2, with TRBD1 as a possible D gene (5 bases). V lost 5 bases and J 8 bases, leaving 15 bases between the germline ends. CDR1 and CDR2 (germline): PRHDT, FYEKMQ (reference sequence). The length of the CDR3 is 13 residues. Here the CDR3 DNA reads TGTGCCAGCAGCCCCGAGGAAGGGGACGGCTACACCTTC. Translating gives CASSPEEGDGYTF. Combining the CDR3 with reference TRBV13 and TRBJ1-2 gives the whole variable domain AAGVIQSPRHLIKEKRETATLKCYPIPRHDTVYWYQQGPGQDPQFLISFYEKMQSDKGSIPDRFSAQQFSDYHSELNMSSLELGDSALYFCASSPEEGDGYTFGSGTRLTVV.

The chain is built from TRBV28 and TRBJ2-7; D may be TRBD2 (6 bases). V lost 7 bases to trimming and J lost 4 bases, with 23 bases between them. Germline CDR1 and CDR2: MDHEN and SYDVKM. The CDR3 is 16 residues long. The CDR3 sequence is CASIQDRRDSAYEQYF. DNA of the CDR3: TGTGCCAGCATCCAAGATCGACGGGACTCCGCTTACGAGCAGTACTTC.

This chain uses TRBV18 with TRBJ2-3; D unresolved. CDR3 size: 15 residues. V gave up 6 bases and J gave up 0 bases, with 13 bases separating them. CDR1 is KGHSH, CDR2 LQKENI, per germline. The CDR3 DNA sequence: TGTGCCAGCTCCCCCTCGGAGCCTAGCACAGATACGCAGTATTTT. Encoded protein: CASSPSEPSTDTQYF. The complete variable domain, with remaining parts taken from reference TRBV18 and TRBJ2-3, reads NAGVMQNPRHLVRRRGQEARLRCSPMKGHSHVYWYRQLPEEGLKFMVYLQKENIIDESGMPKERFSAEFPKEGPSILRIQQVVRGDSAAYFCASSPSEPSTDTQYFGPGTRLTVL.

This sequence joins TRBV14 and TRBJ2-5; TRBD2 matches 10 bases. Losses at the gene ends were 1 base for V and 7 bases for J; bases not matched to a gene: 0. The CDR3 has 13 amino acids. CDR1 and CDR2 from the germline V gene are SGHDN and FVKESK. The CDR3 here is CASSQGTSGTQYF. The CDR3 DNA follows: TGTGCCAGCAGCCAAGGGACTAGCGGGACCCAGTACTTC. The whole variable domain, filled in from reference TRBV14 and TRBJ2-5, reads EAGVTQFPSHSVIEKGQTVTLRCDPISGHDNLYWYRRVMGKEIKFLLHFVKESKQDESGMPNNRFLAERTGGTYSTLKVQPAELEDSGVYFCASSQGTSGTQYFGPGTRLLVL.

The CDR3 is CASSYSIEQGGQETQYF. The CDR3 region has the DNA TGTGCCAGCAGTTACTCGATCGAGCAGGGCGGCCAAGAGACCCAGTACTTC. This chain joins TRBV6-2 or TRBV6-3 and TRBJ2-5; possible D gene TRBD1, 5 bases. Per germline, CDR1 MNHEY and CDR2 SVGEGT. The CDR3 is made up of 17 amino acids. V was trimmed by 0 bases and J by 1 base, leaving 15 bases between them.

The CDR3 sequence: CASSSPGGETSTDTQYF. Here the CDR3 DNA reads TGTGCCAGCAGTTCCCCGGGGGGCGAAACCAGCACAGATACGCAGTATTTT. J is TRBJ2-3 and V is TRBV27; D might be TRBD2 (7 bases). This CDR3 contains 17 residues. From germline, CDR1 is MNHEY and CDR2 SMNVEV (reference sequence). The germline V and J ends were trimmed by 4 bases and 0 bases, with 17 bases remaining between them.

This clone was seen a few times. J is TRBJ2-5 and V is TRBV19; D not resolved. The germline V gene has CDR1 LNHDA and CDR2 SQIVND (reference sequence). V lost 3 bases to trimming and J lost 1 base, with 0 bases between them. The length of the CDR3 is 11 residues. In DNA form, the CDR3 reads TGTGCCAGTAGTATCCAAGAGACCCAGTACTTC. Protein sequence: CASSIQETQYF.

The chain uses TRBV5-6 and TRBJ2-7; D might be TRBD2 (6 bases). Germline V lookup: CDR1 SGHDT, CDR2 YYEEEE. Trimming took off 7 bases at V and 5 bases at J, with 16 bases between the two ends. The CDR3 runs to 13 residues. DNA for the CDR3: TGTGCCAGCGTCGGAGGGGTCCTCGACGAGCAGTACTTC. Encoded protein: CASVGGVLDEQYF.

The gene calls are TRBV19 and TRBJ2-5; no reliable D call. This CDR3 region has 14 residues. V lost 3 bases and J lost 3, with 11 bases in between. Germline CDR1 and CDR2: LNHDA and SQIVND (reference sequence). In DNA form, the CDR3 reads TGTGCCAGTAGTATTTTAGGGCTAGAAGAGACCCAGTACTTC. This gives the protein CASSILGLEETQYF.

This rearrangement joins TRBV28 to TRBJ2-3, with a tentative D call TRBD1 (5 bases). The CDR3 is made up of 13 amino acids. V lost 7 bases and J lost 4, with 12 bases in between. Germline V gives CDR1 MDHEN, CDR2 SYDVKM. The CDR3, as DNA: TGTGCCAGCACTCATCAGGGCCCAGATACGCAGTATTTT. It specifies CASTHQGPDTQYF.

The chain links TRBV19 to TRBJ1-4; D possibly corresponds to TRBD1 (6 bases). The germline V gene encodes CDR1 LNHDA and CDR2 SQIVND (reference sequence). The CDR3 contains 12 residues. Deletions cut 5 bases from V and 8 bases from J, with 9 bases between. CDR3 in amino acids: CASSSGTEKLFF. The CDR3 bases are TGTGCCAGTAGTTCCGGGACAGAAAAACTGTTTTTT.